The rows below give T cell receptor beta chains drawn from one sample of a study of blood T cell repertoires in COVID-19. The repertoire was sequenced with immunoSEQ multiplex PCR; TCRdb's copy has only in-frame clones and lacks some. The sample lists 300,000 to 400,000 clones, roughly 90% occurring once. The sequenced material came from PBMCs or T cells enriched from blood (not recorded which). All receptors derive from a woman aged 30 to 39 who had recovered from COVID-19. Both conserved end residues are part of each CDR3. D genes are given only for firm matches. Not all rows give a size; the values are once, few, many and, for expanded clones, a class.

>NA|NA|TRBV6-5|TRBJ2-5
CASSLAYQETQYF
TGTGCCAGCAGTTTAGCTTACCAAGAGACCCAGTACTTC
>once|TRBD2|TRBV5-1|TRBJ2-1
CASSPRAGAYNEQFF
TGCGCCAGCAGCCCGCGTGCGGGGGCCTACAATGAGCAGTTCTTC
>NA|TRBD2|TRBV5-1|TRBJ2-5
CASSYLGGGWETQYF
TGCGCCAGCAGCTATCTAGGCGGGGGTTGGGAGACCCAGTACTTC
>NA|NA|TRBV5-1|TRBJ1-4
CASSLDGERREKLFF
TGCGCCAGCAGCTTGGACGGCGAGAGGCGAGAAAAACTGTTTTTT
>NA|TRBD2|TRBV9|TRBJ2-1
CASSVEGSGGLFDNEQFF
TGTGCCAGCAGCGTAGAAGGTAGCGGGGGCCTATTCGACAATGAGCAGTTCTTC
>NA|NA|TRBV28|TRBJ1-1
CASSPRVNTEAFF
TGTGCCAGCAGTCCACGGGTGAACACTGAAGCTTTCTTT
>NA|TRBD1|TRBV27|TRBJ2-7
CASSPPYPTGGSYEQYF
TGTGCCAGCAGTCCGCCTTACCCGACAGGGGGCTCCTACGAGCAGTACTTC
>NA|NA|TRBV6-1|TRBJ2-3
CASSEQVKSTDTQYF
TGTGCCAGCAGTGAACAGGTTAAGAGCACAGATACGCAGTATTTT
>once|TRBD1|TRBV3-1/TRBV3-2|TRBJ1-1
CASRDRGGGTEAFF
TGTGCCAGCAGGGACAGGGGCGGGGGCACTGAAGCTTTCTTT
>NA|TRBD1|TRBV10-3|TRBJ1-2
CAISETGGYGYTF
TGTGCCATCAGTGAGACAGGGGGCTATGGCTACACCTTC
>few|NA|TRBV28|TRBJ1-6
CASRVLALTGYNSPLHF
TGTGCCAGCAGGGTCTTAGCTCTTACCGGCTATAATTCACCCCTCCACTTT
>NA|NA|TRBV10-2|TRBJ1-1
CASSESTTNTEAFF
TGCGCCAGCAGTGAGTCTACAACGAACACTGAAGCTTTCTTT
>NA|TRBD1|TRBV4-1|TRBJ2-7
CASARQGNPYEQYF
TGCGCCAGCGCCAGACAGGGAAATCCGTACGAGCAGTACTTC
>NA|TRBD2|TRBV4-1|TRBJ2-2
CASSQEGGSGVHTGELFF
TGCGCCAGCAGCCAAGAGGGGGGTAGCGGGGTCCACACCGGGGAGCTGTTTTTT
>NA|TRBD1|TRBV7-9|TRBJ1-1
CASSLGQGVPRGTEAFF
TGTGCCAGCAGCTTAGGGCAGGGGGTTCCCCGAGGGACTGAAGCTTTCTTT
>once|NA|TRBV7-2|TRBJ2-3
CASSLEGDPTDTQYF
TGTGCCAGCAGCTTAGAGGGGGACCCCACAGATACGCAGTATTTT
>NA|TRBD1|TRBV7-9|TRBJ2-2
CASRDRAQDDTGELFF
TGTGCCAGCAGAGACAGGGCACAAGACGACACCGGGGAGCTGTTTTTT
>NA|TRBD1|TRBV5-1|TRBJ1-3
CASSLTGTGAGNTIYF
TGCGCCAGCAGCTTAACCGGGACAGGGGCTGGAAACACCATATATTTT
>few|NA|TRBV28|TRBJ1-2
CASNSGKDSPNYGYTF
TGTGCCAGCAACTCGGGGAAAGATTCTCCCAACTATGGCTACACCTTC
>NA|TRBD1|TRBV6-2/TRBV6-3|TRBJ2-5
CASSPTGYQETQYF
TGTGCCAGCAGCCCGACAGGGTACCAAGAGACCCAGTACTTC
>once|NA|TRBV29-1|TRBJ1-3
CSVDSGSSGNTIYF
TGCAGCGTTGATTCTGGCAGCTCTGGAAACACCATATATTTT
>NA|NA|TRBV18|TRBJ1-3
CASSPNTGIGNTIYF
TGTGCCAGCTCACCAAATACAGGGATCGGTAACACCATATATTTT
>NA|TRBD1|TRBV3-1/TRBV3-2|TRBJ1-2
CASSRTGDYGYTF
TGTGCCAGCAGCCGGACAGGGGACTATGGCTACACCTTC
>NA|TRBD2|TRBV7-9|TRBJ2-4
CATRPTSGGSFLYF
TGTGCCACCCGCCCGACTAGCGGGGGGTCCTTTTTGTACTTC
>NA|NA|TRBV24-1|TRBJ2-3
CATSDLGGTDTQYF
TGTGCCACCAGTGATTTAGGAGGGACAGATACGCAGTATTTT
>NA|NA|TRBV3-1/TRBV3-2|TRBJ1-1
CASSRAAEAFF
TGTGCCAGCAGCCGGGCCGCTGAAGCTTTCTTT
>NA|NA|TRBV24-1|TRBJ2-1
CATSRSGYNEQFF
TGTGCCACCAGTCGATCCGGTTACAATGAGCAGTTCTTC
>NA|TRBD1|TRBV29-1|TRBJ1-1
CSATTGVNTEAFF
TGCAGCGCCACGACAGGGGTGAACACTGAAGCTTTCTTT
>NA|TRBD1|TRBV6-1|TRBJ1-2
CASSASRPRDRTRYGYTF
TGTGCCAGCAGTGCGTCCCGCCCTCGGGACAGAACCCGTTATGGCTACACCTTC
>NA|NA|TRBV30|TRBJ2-7
CAWSTGPYEQYF
TGTGCCTGGAGCACAGGACCCTACGAGCAGTACTTC
>NA|TRBD1|TRBV6-5|TRBJ1-2
CASSTGRQGSYGYTF
TGTGCCAGCAGTACGGGTCGACAGGGTTCCTATGGCTACACCTTC
>NA|NA|TRBV15|TRBJ2-2
CATRQGNGGELFF
TGTGCCACCAGGCAGGGGAATGGTGGGGAGCTGTTTTTT
>NA|TRBD1|TRBV30|TRBJ1-2
CAWSPPTGSIYGYTF
TGTGCCTGGAGTCCCCCGACAGGGAGTATCTATGGCTACACCTTC
>NA|NA|TRBV6-5|TRBJ2-2
CASFGGTGELFF
TGTGCCAGCTTCGGGGGCACCGGGGAGCTGTTTTTT
>NA|NA|TRBV28|TRBJ1-3
CASSLRSSGNTIYF
TGTGCCAGCAGTCTACGGTCCTCTGGAAACACCATATATTTT
>NA|NA|TRBV27|TRBJ2-4
CASSPRRGRPIQYF
TGTGCCAGCAGTCCCCGGAGGGGGCGCCCCATTCAGTACTTC
>NA|TRBD1|TRBV7-2|TRBJ1-5
CASSLTGGRSQPQHF
TGTGCCAGCAGTTTAACAGGGGGCCGGTCTCAGCCCCAGCATTTT
>NA|TRBD1|TRBV5-1|TRBJ2-3
CASSSTGGATDTQYF
TGCGCCAGCAGCTCGACAGGGGGAGCGACAGATACGCAGTATTTT
>NA|TRBD2|TRBV5-1|TRBJ2-1
CASSSASGGASNEQFF
TGCGCCAGCAGCTCCGCTAGCGGGGGGGCCTCGAATGAGCAGTTCTTC
>NA|TRBD1|TRBV4-1|TRBJ2-1
CASSARGTEQFF
TGCGCCAGCAGCGCCAGGGGGACTGAGCAGTTCTTC
>NA|TRBD1|TRBV12-3/TRBV12-4|TRBJ2-2
CASRKDRVGELFF
TGTGCCAGCAGGAAAGACAGGGTAGGGGAGCTGTTTTTT
>once|NA|TRBV4-3|TRBJ1-1
CASSQLVSNTEAFF
TGCGCCAGCAGCCAATTAGTATCAAACACTGAAGCTTTCTTT
>NA|TRBD2|TRBV5-5|TRBJ2-7
CASSRFRGSGYEQYF
TGTGCCAGCAGTCGATTTCGGGGTAGCGGGTACGAGCAGTACTTC
>NA|NA|TRBV28|TRBJ1-6
CASNPGGLSRPLHF
TGTGCCAGCAACCCCGGCGGGCTCAGCCGGCCCCTCCACTTT
>NA|TRBD2|TRBV30|TRBJ2-1
CAWSTLAGVSYNEQFF
TGTGCCTGGAGTACCCTAGCGGGGGTCTCCTACAATGAGCAGTTCTTC
>NA|NA|TRBV7-9|TRBJ2-7
CASSGIGARYEQYF
TGTGCCAGCAGCGGAATAGGAGCCAGATACGAGCAGTACTTC
>NA|TRBD2|TRBV5-5|TRBJ2-1
CASSLTSGKEGEQFF
TGTGCCAGCAGCTTGACTAGCGGCAAAGAGGGTGAGCAGTTCTTC
>once|NA|TRBV2|TRBJ2-2
CASSGRDTGELFF
TGTGCCAGCAGTGGCAGGGACACCGGGGAGCTGTTTTTT
>NA|NA|TRBV6-5|TRBJ2-5
CASSYGTASGVETQYF
TGTGCCAGCAGTTATGGGACAGCTTCGGGGGTGGAGACCCAGTACTTC
>NA|NA|TRBV11-2|TRBJ1-5
CASSLDLGGLSNQPQHF
TGTGCCAGCAGCTTAGATTTAGGCGGCCTTAGCAATCAGCCCCAGCATTTT
>NA|NA|TRBV10-1|TRBJ2-3
CASSETDTSSTDTQYF
TGCGCCAGCAGTGAGACCGACACGAGTAGCACAGATACGCAGTATTTT
>NA|NA|TRBV9|TRBJ1-6
CASSVAGHLNSPLHF
TGTGCCAGCAGCGTAGCTGGACACCTTAATTCACCCCTCCACTTT
>NA|TRBD2|TRBV28|TRBJ2-5
CASSLYSPGGETQYF
TGTGCCAGCAGTTTATATTCGCCGGGAGGGGAGACCCAGTACTTC
>once|NA|TRBV3-1/TRBV3-2|TRBJ2-7
CASSPRPDSLYEQYF
TGTGCCAGCAGCCCCCGTCCGGACAGCCTTTACGAGCAGTACTTC